Presented here are 25 T cell receptor beta chains from one specimen sequenced in a study of blood T cell repertoires in COVID-19. Profiled with immunoSEQ multiplex PCR; TCRdb holds only in-frame clones, not every one. This sample has 64,000 or so clones, with around 86% found just once. Material for sequencing was peripheral blood. These receptors were collected from a human donor in a cohort sampled during active COVID-19.

The chain carries TRBV5-1 and TRBJ2-2; TRBD2 might be the D (6 bases). V gave up 3 bases and J gave up 1 base, with 13 bases separating them. The germline gives CDR1 SGHRS, CDR2 YFSETQ. The CDR3 is made up of 16 amino acids. DNA for the CDR3: TGCGCCAGCAGCTGGGGCGGGACGGTGAACACCGGGGAGCTGTTTTTT. It specifies CASSWGGTVNTGELFF.

V is TRBV6-5 and J is TRBJ1-6, with 8 bases matching TRBD1. CDR1 MNHEY and CDR2 SVGAGI come from the germline V gene. The CDR3 loop spans 15 amino acids. V dropped 0 bases and J dropped 13; count of bases not matched to a gene: 8. CDR3 in amino acids: CASSYSSGGLRPLHF. The CDR3 DNA reads as TGTGCCAGCAGTTACTCGTCAGGGGGCCTGCGGCCCCTCCACTTT.

This clone was observed at least ten times. This rearrangement joins TRBV18 to TRBJ2-2; D is unresolved. CDR3 length: 16 residues. CDR1 is KGHSH, CDR2 LQKENI, per germline. Trimming shortened V by 3 bases and J by 0 bases, and 11 bases separated the two germline ends. In DNA form, the CDR3 reads TGTGCCAGCTCACCTGGTCTAATTACGAACACCGGGGAGCTGTTTTTT. This sequence encodes CASSPGLITNTGELFF.

V usage is TRBV5-1 and J usage is TRBJ1-6; TRBD1 is a possible D gene (6 bases). The CDR3 has 17 residues. The ends were cut back, 7 bases at V and 4 bases at J, with 21 bases in the middle. CDR1 is SGHRS, CDR2 YFSETQ, per germline. This chain's CDR3 is CASSPSGGQLYNSPLHF. The DNA of the CDR3 is TGCGCCAGCTCCCCCAGCGGGGGACAACTATATAATTCACCCCTCCACTTT.

The J gene is TRBJ2-7, the V gene TRBV7-8; TRBD1 aligns across 7 bases. CDR1 SGHVS and CDR2 FQNEAQ come from the germline V gene. Germline trimming cut 4 bases from V and 9 bases from J; bases unmatched to any gene: 12. The CDR3 covers 14 residues. In DNA form, the CDR3 reads TGTGCCAGCAGCTACCGGGACAGACACCCACGGCAGTACTTC. Translation gives CASSYRDRHPRQYF.

The rearrangement joins TRBV12-3 or TRBV12-4 to TRBJ2-2; the D is unclear. The V gene lost 3 bases and the J gene lost 6 bases, with 5 bases spanning the gap. The CDR3 is 12 amino acids. CDR3 coding DNA: TGTGCCAGCAGTTTCAGTGCCGGGGAGCTGTTTTTT. Its translation is CASSFSAGELFF.

This chain uses TRBV3-1 (or the pseudogene TRBV3-2) with TRBJ2-5, with 8 bases fitting TRBD2. The CDR3 is 14 residues long. Germline-derived CDR1 and CDR2 are LGHDT and YNNKEL (reference sequence). The junction had 6 bases not matched to a gene; V was cut back by 3 bases and J by 6 bases. The CDR3 nucleotides are TGTGCCAGCAGCCAGGAGAAGCGGGGGAAGACCCAGTACTTC. Translated, it gives CASSQEKRGKTQYF.

This chain joins TRBV5-1 and TRBJ2-1; D may be TRBD2 (6 bases). In germline, CDR1 is SGHRS, CDR2 YFSETQ. V was pared by 1 base and J by 4 bases, with 12 bases between. CDR3 size: 15 residues. Here the CDR3 reads CASSLTQGGYNEQFF. The CDR3 DNA reads as TGCGCCAGCAGCTTGACCCAGGGAGGATACAATGAGCAGTTCTTC.

V gene TRBV27 combines with J gene TRBJ2-1, with a weak D call TRBD2 (6 bases). CDR1 and CDR2 (germline): MNHEY, SMNVEV (reference sequence). Trimming took 7 bases from V and 1 from J, leaving 17 bases between them. This CDR3 is 16 amino acids long. CDR3 sequence: CASTPNRESSYNEQFF. DNA for the CDR3: TGTGCCAGCACCCCTAACCGGGAGTCTTCCTACAATGAGCAGTTCTTC.

The CDR3 here is CASSLPRDRVFDGYTF. CDR3 bases: TGTGCCAGCAGCTTACCCCGGGACAGGGTTTTTGATGGCTACACCTTC. This rearrangement joins TRBV11-2 to TRBJ1-2; 9 nucleotides align to TRBD1. CDR1 and CDR2 (germline): SGHAT, FQNNGV. With V trimmed by 2 bases and J by 6 bases, 10 bases remained unmatched. The CDR3 sequence is 16 residues long.

V usage is TRBV5-1 and J usage is TRBJ2-3, with a tentative D call TRBD1 (6 bases). The CDR3 loop spans 15 amino acids. V dropped 4 bases and J dropped 3 bases, with 15 bases sitting between them. Germline loops: CDR1 SGHRS, CDR2 YFSETQ. The CDR3 here is CASSNKGVSTDTQYF. The CDR3 nucleotides read TGCGCCAGCAGCAACAAGGGGGTTAGTACAGATACGCAGTATTTT. Together with reference TRBV5-1 and TRBJ2-3, the CDR3 gives the full variable domain: KAGVTQTPRYLIKTRGQQVTLSCSPISGHRSVSWYQQTPGQGLQFLFEYFSETQRNKGNFPGRFSGRQFSNSRSEMNVSTLELGDSALYLCASSNKGVSTDTQYFGPGTRLTVL.

In its sample, this clone was seen a few times. The rearrangement uses TRBV3-1 (or the pseudogene TRBV3-2) and TRBJ2-7; 8 bases map to TRBD2. There are 17 residues in the CDR3. The trim removed 1 base at V and 2 bases at J, leaving 10 bases unmatched. Germline CDR1 LGHDT, CDR2 YNNKEL (reference sequence). The CDR3 protein is CASSQVPSGWWPYEQYF. Written as DNA, the CDR3 is TGTGCCAGCAGCCAAGTTCCTAGCGGGTGGTGGCCCTACGAGCAGTACTTC.

The CDR3 is CASSDQVGETQYF. The DNA of the CDR3 is TGTGCCAGCAGCGACCAGGTTGGGGAGACCCAGTACTTC. The rearrangement links TRBV7-9 to TRBJ2-5; unclear D gene. The V end lost 5 bases, the J end lost 5 bases, and 12 bases lay between the germline ends. The CDR3 consists of 13 residues. Germline CDR1 is SEHNR and CDR2 is FQNEAQ (reference sequence).

The J gene is TRBJ2-5, the V gene TRBV28, with D possibly matching TRBD2 (6 bases). Germline V lookup: CDR1 MDHEN, CDR2 SYDVKM. CDR3 length: 15 residues. The V and J ends lost 5 bases and 5 bases respectively, with 18 bases between them. The CDR3 DNA follows: TGTGCCAGCAGTCGTTCCGCGGGGTCCCTGGAGACCCAGTACTTC. Protein product: CASSRSAGSLETQYF.

The sample holds a few counts of this clone. The chain has TRBV6-5 and TRBJ1-5; D gene ambiguous. This CDR3 comprises 13 residues. Trimming took off 4 bases at V and 4 bases at J, with 8 bases between the two ends. Germline assignment: CDR1 MNHEY and CDR2 SVGAGI. CDR3 region: CASSFDLNQPQHF. The CDR3 DNA follows: TGTGCCAGCAGTTTCGATCTAAATCAGCCCCAGCATTTT.

CDR3 loop: CASTLGLGIGQETQYF. The CDR3 bases are TGTGCCAGCACCCTAGGACTGGGGATCGGGCAAGAGACCCAGTACTTC. V is TRBV11-2 and J is TRBJ2-5, with D perhaps matching TRBD2 (5 bases). Germline assignment: CDR1 SGHAT and CDR2 FQNNGV. Trimming left V 7 bases short and J 2 bases short, with 20 bases between. The CDR3 sequence is 16 residues long.

This clone showed up just once. The chain links TRBV18 to TRBJ1-1; D call uncertain. The germline V gene encodes CDR1 KGHSH and CDR2 LQKENI. The ends were cut back, 4 bases at V and 5 bases at J, with 14 bases in the middle. CDR3 length: 14 residues. CDR3 amino acids: CASSQEASRTEAFF. The DNA for the CDR3 is TGTGCCAGCTCACAGGAGGCTTCGAGAACTGAAGCTTTCTTT.

The CDR3 region is CASSEWGGHRNTEAFF. For the CDR3, the DNA is TGCGCCAGCAGTGAGTGGGGAGGGCACAGGAACACTGAAGCTTTCTTT. V and J are TRBV10-1 and TRBJ1-1, with D hard to call. Germline CDR1 is WNHNN and CDR2 is SYGVQD (reference sequence). This CDR3 comprises 16 residues. Trimming cost V 1 base and J 1 base, with 13 bases left between them.

The chain couples TRBV6-2 or TRBV6-3 to TRBJ2-7; TRBD1 aligns across 8 bases. Germline V gives CDR1 MNHEY, CDR2 SVGEGT. V trimming: 2 bases; J trimming: 2 bases; junction bases outside the gene matches: 11. This CDR3 region has 17 residues. This chain's CDR3 is CASSYGTGFSRPYEQYF. CDR3 coding DNA: TGTGCCAGCAGTTACGGGACAGGTTTTAGTCGTCCCTACGAGCAGTACTTC.

The J gene is TRBJ2-5, the V gene TRBV3-1 (or the pseudogene TRBV3-2); TRBD1 is a possible D gene (7 bases). The CDR3 length is 16 residues. With 0 bases removed from V and 6 bases from J, the gap between germline ends came to 17 bases. CDR1 and CDR2 from the germline V gene are LGHDT and YNNKEL (reference sequence). The CDR3 spells CASSQDLPGGIQTQYF. The DNA for the CDR3 is TGTGCCAGCAGCCAAGATCTCCCAGGGGGGATCCAGACCCAGTACTTC.

The chain has TRBV19 and TRBJ1-5, with D tentatively TRBD1 (6 bases). The germline CDR1 and CDR2 sequences are LNHDA and SQIVND (reference sequence). This CDR3 is 15 amino acids long. Trimming shortened V by 8 bases and J by 4 bases, and 18 bases separated the two germline ends. The CDR3 sequence is CASQKQGYRNQPQHF. The CDR3 region has the DNA TGTGCCAGTCAAAAACAGGGATACCGTAATCAGCCCCAGCATTTT.

V is TRBV19 and J is TRBJ1-5, with 10 bases fitting TRBD1. J gave up 2 bases and V 7 bases, and 5 bases lay outside the gene matches. CDR3 length: 15 residues. The germline V gene has CDR1 LNHDA and CDR2 SQIVND (reference sequence). The CDR3 bases are TGTGCCAGTAAGGACAGGGGGAAAGGCAATCAGCCCCAGCATTTT. Protein sequence: CASKDRGKGNQPQHF. Drawing the rest from reference TRBV19 and TRBJ1-5, the complete variable domain is DGGITQSPKYLFRKEGQNVTLSCEQNLNHDAMYWYRQDPGQGLRLIYYSQIVNDFQKGDIAEGYSVSREKKESFPLTVTSAQKNPTAFYLCASKDRGKGNQPQHFGDGTRLSIL.

The rearrangement joins TRBV25-1 to TRBJ2-2; D not certain. Germline V gene sequence: CDR1 MGHDK, CDR2 SYGVNS. CDR3 length: 14 amino acids. The ends were cut back, 3 bases at V and 5 bases at J, with 10 bases in the middle. Written as DNA, the CDR3 is TGTGCCAGCAGTGACCCCACTCGGACCGGGGAGCTGTTTTTT. This encodes CASSDPTRTGELFF.

The chain joins TRBV18 to TRBJ2-7; TRBD1 matches at 8 bases. Germline V gene lookup returns CDR1 KGHSH and CDR2 LQKENI. This CDR3 contains 14 residues. J lost 3 bases, V lost 8 bases, and 9 bases had no gene match. CDR3 amino acids: CASATGGQGYEQYF. CDR3 coding DNA: TGTGCCAGCGCCACCGGAGGACAGGGCTACGAGCAGTACTTC.

The gene calls are TRBV7-2 and TRBJ2-3; TRBD1 might be the D (5 bases). The ends were cut back, 4 bases at V and 2 bases at J, with 10 bases in the middle. The CDR3 is made up of 14 amino acids. The germline CDR1 and CDR2 sequences are SGHTA and FQGNSA. The DNA of the CDR3 is TGTGCCAGCAGCTCCAGGGCTATCACAGATACGCAGTATTTT. Protein sequence: CASSSRAITDTQYF.